This section outlines one T cell receptor (beta chain) sequence together with its context. The target antigen is unknown. Separate cDNA molecules received unique molecular identifiers, which the library attached to them. TCRdb ran MiXCR on the RACE reads and lists one entry per CDR3 protein. The sample lists over 70,000 distinct CDR3 sequences; around 15% were seen once. This sample is part of a study of human T cells and chemical hapten exposure. Regarding time point: pre-sensitization, week 0. The treatment here: therapeutic diphenylcyclopropenone sensitization with weekly scalp DPC. Each donor was an alopecia patient between 18 and 70 years of age who qualified for DPC. Study conclusions and caveats: Controls formed significantly fewer large CDR3 similarity clusters than expanded TCRs did. PT1 expanded TCR counts and patch test score were linked, and their correlation was positive.

The CDR3 is 12 residues long. Trimming shortened V by 3 bases and J by 3 bases, and 6 bases separated the two germline ends. From germline, CDR1 is MDHEN and CDR2 SYDVKM. This sample comprised whole blood, obtained in connection with sensitization to the hapten diphenylcyclopropenone (DPC). The J gene is TRBJ2-7, the V gene TRBV28; D is ambiguous. The receptor was isolated from a woman aged 45-65 years with alopecia areata. Some clones in this sample may be carry-over from other donors' samples. CDR3 residues: CASSFSYYEQYF. In DNA, the CDR3 is TGTGCCAGCAGTTTCTCCTACTACGAGCAGTACTTC.